The clone carrying this T cell receptor beta chain was counted ten times or more. Its antigen is undetermined. A modified ARM-PCR protocol with three rounds of nested PCR amplified TCRbeta. MiXCR, applied by TCRdb to the multiplex PCR reads, yields one record per CDR3 protein. The data hold under 150,000 distinct CDR3 sequences, with about 71% observed a single time. No cell sorting was done before RNA was extracted from the tissue. This specimen belongs to a study of tumor and adjacent non-tumor tissue in lung cancer. At the level of the study: There were around 11 adenocarcinoma, a couple of squamous cell carcinoma and 1 small cell lung cancer cases. Notes on the study in general: Tumor repertoires had a smaller top 100 clone share than normal lung. Tumor tissue had significantly higher TCR diversity than normal lung.

CDR1 is MDHEN, CDR2 SYDVKM, per germline. CDR3 length equals 14 residues. Trimming took 5 bases from V and 8 from J, leaving 15 bases between them. This rearrangement joins TRBV28 to TRBJ1-4; perhaps TRBD1 as D (6 bases). The sequence came from a man aged 60 to 69 with small cell lung cancer. Specimen: lung tumor tissue. The DNA for the CDR3 is TGTGCCAGCAGTGAAACAGGGAAAGGGGAAAAACTGTTTTTT. The encoded protein is CASSETGKGEKLFF.